This T cell receptor (beta chain) was sequenced during a study of T cell repertoires in cytomegalovirus infection. Turning to the study itself: CMV infection together with matching HLA type was indicated by public TCR beta signatures. Study-level findings and limits: HLA-C-restricted CMV clonotypes gave the most frequent clonotype in two of eight donors.

One entry per CDR3 protein, called by TCRdb with MiXCR from the reads. Here the sample spans about 180,000 distinct CDR3 sequences, roughly 17% being singletons. About this clonotype: Its antigen is undetermined.

Germline lookup yields CDR1 ENHRY and CDR2 SYGVKD. The length of the CDR3 is 13 residues. Trimming pared 0 bases from V and 5 bases from J, leaving 7 bases between. Sequencing input: CD8+ T cells from PBMCs. The source of this sequence is a human donor in good health (CMV status not recorded). Some clones in this sample may be carry-over from other donors' samples. The V gene is TRBV10-3, the J gene TRBJ2-5; D unclear. CDR3 loop: CAISESVGETQYF. DNA for the CDR3: TGTGCCATCAGTGAGTCTGTCGGGGAGACCCAGTACTTC.